The 9 T cell receptor beta chains below all came from one sample that was sequenced in a study of blood T cells in healthy people across ages (dated by TCRdb to the mid-2010s). The library was produced with 5' RACE. TCRdb names Illumina HiSeq 2500 as the instrument used. A second PCR of about 7 to 12 cycles was run with a J-beta primer mix and a sample-barcoded 5' primer. TCRdb's own reprocessing of the public reads used fastp at Q25 and MiXCR and kept productive beta chains. Here each entry gathers all rows of one CDR3 protein and keeps the most common genes and DNA. The sample table contains about 800,000 distinct CDR3 sequences; only one count was recorded for around 25% of them. Clones ranked in the top ten supply 3.7% of the sample. These data were also filed under a second study, of T cells of mothers and their children.

Specimen: blood. These receptors originate from a boy between 10 and 17 years old in good health.

Turning to this clonotype: This is likely a read error, given that the CDR3 carries no conserved phenylalanine or tryptophan at its end. CDR3 DNA: TGCAGCGTTGAAGAGGTTGGGAACGCCAAAAACATTCAGTACCTC. Its protein product is CSVEEVGNAKNIQYL. The gene calls are TRBV29-1 and TRBJ2-4, with D unclear. The ends were cut back, 0 bases at V and 1 base at J, with 10 bases in the middle. Germline CDR1 SQVTM, CDR2 ANQGSEA. The CDR3 covers 15 residues.

This chain connects TRBV4-3 to TRBJ1-5, with TRBD1 matching 8 bases. The germline V gene has CDR1 LGHNA and CDR2 YSLEER. CDR3 size: 17 residues. Germline trimming cut 0 bases from V and 11 bases from J; bases unmatched to any gene: 15. CDR3 residues: CASSQEPPDRGRGAQHF. Written as DNA, the CDR3 is TGCGCCAGCAGCCAAGAGCCCCCCGACAGGGGTAGGGGCGCCCAGCATTTT.

The V and J genes are TRBV29-1 and TRBJ2-1; either TRBD1 or TRBD2 may fit D (6 bases each). With the DNA end fitting TRBJ2-5 better, the J assignment may be wrong. The CDR3 has 12 amino acids. Germline assignment: CDR1 SQVTM and CDR2 ANQGSEA. The CDR3 protein is CSAVGGIGTQYF. CDR3 coding DNA: TGCAGCGCTGTAGGGGGGATAGGGACCCAGTACTTC.

The CDR3 DNA sequence: TGTGCCAGCAGCTTAGTTGTGGGGCAGCAAAGGCAGTACTTC. Protein sequence: CASSLVVGQQRQYF. The V gene is TRBV7-9, the J gene TRBJ2-7; D possibly corresponds to TRBD1 (5 bases). Trimming pared 1 base from V and 9 bases from J, leaving 16 bases between. This CDR3 is 14 amino acids long. Germline V CDR1 and CDR2: SEHNR, FQNEAQ (reference sequence). The full variable domain, completed using reference TRBV7-9 and TRBJ2-7, is DTGVSQNPRHKITKRGQNVTFRCDPISEHNRLYWYRQTLGQGPEFLTYFQNEAQLEKSRLLSDRFSAERPKGSFSTLEIQRTEQGDSAMYLCASSLVVGQQRQYFGPGTRLTVT.

The chain joins TRBV4-1 to TRBJ2-7; D assignment may be TRBD1 or TRBD2 (5 bases each). This CDR3 spans 16 amino acids. Deletions cut 4 bases from V and 5 bases from J, with 21 bases between. CDR1 MGHRA and CDR2 YSYEKL come from the germline V gene. The CDR3 sequence: CASSPRETGAPNEQYF. CDR3 sequence (DNA): TGCGCCAGCAGCCCGAGAGAGACCGGGGCCCCTAACGAGCAGTACTTC.

This clonotype was observed at least ten times. The J gene is TRBJ2-5, the V gene TRBV28, with 7 bases that match TRBD2. V lost 4 bases to trimming and J lost 4 bases; unmatched junction nucleotides: 9. In germline, CDR1 is MDHEN, CDR2 SYDVKM. This CDR3 has 15 amino acids. This CDR3 is CASSSLGLGGETQYF. Written as DNA, the CDR3 is TGTGCCAGCAGTTCCCTCGGACTAGGAGGAGAGACCCAGTACTTC. Based on the CDR3 plus reference TRBV28 and TRBJ2-5, the full variable domain is DVKVTQSSRYLVKRTGEKVFLECVQDMDHENMFWYRQDPGLGLRLIYFSYDVKMKEKGDIPEGYSVSREKKERFSLILESASTNQTSMYLCASSSLGLGGETQYFGPGTRLLVL.

In its sample, this clonotype was seen a few times. The chain is built from TRBV11-2 and TRBJ2-1; 7 nucleotides line up with TRBD1. The CDR3 consists of 16 residues. Germline lookup yields CDR1 SGHAT and CDR2 FQNNGV. Unmatched junction bases numbered 7, after V lost 4 bases and J lost 1 base. CDR3 sequence (DNA): TGTGCCAGCAGCTCCCGACAGGGAAGGTCCTACAATGAGCAGTTCTTC. Translated, it gives CASSSRQGRSYNEQFF.

This clonotype was counted between two and nine times. This sequence joins TRBV7-2 and TRBJ1-1; D remains ambiguous. Between the trimmed V and J ends, which lost 5 bases and 5 bases, there was a span of 18 bases. The CDR3 has 15 residues. Germline loops: CDR1 SGHTA, CDR2 FQGNSA. CDR3 DNA: TGTGCCAGCAGCACACGGACCCCCCAATGGACTGAAGCTTTCTTT. Amino acid sequence: CASSTRTPQWTEAFF.

The rearrangement uses TRBV20-1 and TRBJ2-3, with 8 bases matching TRBD2. V lost 3 bases and J lost 2; bases outside the gene matches: 10. The germline V gene encodes CDR1 DFQATT and CDR2 SNEGSKA (reference sequence). CDR3 length: 16 amino acids. CDR3 residues: CSARKPSGGFTDTQYF. The DNA of the CDR3 is TGCAGTGCTAGGAAACCCAGCGGGGGTTTCACAGATACGCAGTATTTT.